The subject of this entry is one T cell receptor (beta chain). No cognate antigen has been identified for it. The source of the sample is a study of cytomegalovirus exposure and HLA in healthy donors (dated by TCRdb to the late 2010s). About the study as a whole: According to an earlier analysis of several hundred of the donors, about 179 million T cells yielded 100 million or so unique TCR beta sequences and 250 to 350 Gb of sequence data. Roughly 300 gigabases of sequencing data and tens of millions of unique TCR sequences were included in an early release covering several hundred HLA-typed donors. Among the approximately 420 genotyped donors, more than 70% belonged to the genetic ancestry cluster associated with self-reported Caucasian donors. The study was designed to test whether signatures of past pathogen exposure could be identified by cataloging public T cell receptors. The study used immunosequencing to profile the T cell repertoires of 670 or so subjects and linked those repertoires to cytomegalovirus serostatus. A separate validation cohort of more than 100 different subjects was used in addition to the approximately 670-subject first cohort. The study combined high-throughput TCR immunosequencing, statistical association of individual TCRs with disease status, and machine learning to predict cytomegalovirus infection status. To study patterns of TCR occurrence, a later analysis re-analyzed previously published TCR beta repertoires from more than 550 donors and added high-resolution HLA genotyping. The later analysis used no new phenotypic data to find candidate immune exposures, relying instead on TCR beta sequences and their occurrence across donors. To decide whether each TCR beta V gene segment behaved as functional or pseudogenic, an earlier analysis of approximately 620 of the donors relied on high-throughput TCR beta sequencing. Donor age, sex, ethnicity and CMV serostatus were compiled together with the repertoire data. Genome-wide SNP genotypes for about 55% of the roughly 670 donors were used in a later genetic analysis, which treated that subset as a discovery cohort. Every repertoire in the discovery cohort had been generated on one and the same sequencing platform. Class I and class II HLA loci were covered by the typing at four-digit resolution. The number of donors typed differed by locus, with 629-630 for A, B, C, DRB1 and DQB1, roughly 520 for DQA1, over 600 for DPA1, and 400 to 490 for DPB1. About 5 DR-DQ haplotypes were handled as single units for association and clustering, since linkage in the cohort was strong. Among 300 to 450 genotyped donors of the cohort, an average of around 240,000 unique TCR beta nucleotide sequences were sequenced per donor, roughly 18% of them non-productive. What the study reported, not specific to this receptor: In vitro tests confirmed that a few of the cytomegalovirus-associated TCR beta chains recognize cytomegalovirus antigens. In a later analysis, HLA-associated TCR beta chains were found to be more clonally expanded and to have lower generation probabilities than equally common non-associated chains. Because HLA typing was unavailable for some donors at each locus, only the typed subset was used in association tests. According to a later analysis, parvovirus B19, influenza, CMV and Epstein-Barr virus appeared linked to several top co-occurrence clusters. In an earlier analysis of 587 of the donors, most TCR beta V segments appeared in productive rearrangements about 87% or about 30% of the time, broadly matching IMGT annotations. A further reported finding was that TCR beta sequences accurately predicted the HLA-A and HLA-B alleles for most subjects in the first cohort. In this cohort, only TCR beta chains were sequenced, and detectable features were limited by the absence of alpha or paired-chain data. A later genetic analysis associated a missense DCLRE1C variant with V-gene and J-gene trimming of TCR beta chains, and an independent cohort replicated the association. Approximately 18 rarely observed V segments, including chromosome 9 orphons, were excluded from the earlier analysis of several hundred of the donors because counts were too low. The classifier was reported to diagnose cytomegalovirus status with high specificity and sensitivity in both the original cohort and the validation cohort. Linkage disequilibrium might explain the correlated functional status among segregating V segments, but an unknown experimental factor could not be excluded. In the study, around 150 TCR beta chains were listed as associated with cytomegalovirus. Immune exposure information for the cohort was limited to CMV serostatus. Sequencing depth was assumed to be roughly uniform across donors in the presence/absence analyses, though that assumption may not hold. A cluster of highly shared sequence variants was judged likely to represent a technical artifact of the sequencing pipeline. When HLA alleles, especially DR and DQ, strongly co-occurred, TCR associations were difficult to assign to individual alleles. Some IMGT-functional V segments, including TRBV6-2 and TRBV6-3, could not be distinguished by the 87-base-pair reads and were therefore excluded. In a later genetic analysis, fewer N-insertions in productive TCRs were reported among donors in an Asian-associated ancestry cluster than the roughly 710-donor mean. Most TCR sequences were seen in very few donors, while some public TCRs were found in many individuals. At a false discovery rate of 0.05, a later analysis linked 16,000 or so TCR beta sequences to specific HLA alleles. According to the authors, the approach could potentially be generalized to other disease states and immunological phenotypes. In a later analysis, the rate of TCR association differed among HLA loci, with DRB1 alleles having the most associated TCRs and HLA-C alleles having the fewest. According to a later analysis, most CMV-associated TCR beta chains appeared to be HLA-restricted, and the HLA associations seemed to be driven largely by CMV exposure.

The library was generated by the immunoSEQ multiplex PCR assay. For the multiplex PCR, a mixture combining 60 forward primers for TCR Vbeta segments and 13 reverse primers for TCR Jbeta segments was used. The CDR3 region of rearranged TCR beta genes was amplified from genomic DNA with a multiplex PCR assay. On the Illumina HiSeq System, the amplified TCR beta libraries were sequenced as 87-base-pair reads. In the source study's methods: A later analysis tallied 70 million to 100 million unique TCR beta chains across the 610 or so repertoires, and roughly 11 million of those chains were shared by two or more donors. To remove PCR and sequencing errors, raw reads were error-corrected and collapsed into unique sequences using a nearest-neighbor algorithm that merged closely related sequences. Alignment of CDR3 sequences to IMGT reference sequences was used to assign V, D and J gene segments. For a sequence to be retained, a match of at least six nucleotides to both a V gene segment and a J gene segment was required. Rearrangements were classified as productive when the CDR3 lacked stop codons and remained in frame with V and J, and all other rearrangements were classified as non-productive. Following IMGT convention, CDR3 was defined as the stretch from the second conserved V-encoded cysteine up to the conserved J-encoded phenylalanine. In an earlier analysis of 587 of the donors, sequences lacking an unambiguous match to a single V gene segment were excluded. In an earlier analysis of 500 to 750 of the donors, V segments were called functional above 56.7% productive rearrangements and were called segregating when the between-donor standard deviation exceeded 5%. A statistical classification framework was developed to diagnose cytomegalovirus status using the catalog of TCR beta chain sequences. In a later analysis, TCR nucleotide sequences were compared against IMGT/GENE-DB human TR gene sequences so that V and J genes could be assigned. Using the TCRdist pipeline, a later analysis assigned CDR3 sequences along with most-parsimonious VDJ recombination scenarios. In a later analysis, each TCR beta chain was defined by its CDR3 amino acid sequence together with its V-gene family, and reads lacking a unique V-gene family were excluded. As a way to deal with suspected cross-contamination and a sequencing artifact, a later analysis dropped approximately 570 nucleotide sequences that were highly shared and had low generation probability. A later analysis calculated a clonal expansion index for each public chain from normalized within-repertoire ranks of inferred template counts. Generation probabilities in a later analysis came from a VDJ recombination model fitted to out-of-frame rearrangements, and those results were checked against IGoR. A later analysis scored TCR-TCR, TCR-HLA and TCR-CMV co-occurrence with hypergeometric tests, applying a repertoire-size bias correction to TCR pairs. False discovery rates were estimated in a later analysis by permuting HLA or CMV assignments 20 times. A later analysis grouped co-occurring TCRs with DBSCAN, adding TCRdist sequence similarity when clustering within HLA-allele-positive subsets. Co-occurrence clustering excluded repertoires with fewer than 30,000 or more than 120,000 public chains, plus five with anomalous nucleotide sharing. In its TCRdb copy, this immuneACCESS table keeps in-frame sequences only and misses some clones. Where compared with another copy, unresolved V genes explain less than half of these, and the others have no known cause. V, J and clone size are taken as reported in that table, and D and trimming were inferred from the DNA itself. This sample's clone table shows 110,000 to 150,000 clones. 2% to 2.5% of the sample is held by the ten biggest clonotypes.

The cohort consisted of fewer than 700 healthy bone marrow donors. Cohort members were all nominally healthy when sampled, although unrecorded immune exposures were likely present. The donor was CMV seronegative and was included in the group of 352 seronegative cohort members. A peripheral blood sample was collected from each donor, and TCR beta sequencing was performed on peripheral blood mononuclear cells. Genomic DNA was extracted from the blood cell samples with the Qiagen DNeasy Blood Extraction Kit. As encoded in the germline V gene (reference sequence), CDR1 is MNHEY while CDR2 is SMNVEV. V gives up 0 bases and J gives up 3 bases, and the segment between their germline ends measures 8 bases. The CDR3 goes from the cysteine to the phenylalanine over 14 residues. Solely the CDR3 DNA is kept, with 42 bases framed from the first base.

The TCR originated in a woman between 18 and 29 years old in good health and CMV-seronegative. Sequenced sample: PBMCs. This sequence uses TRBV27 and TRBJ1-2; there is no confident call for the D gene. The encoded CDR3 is CASSLSYRHYGYTF. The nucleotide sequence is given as TGTGCCAGCAGTTTATCGTACAGACACTATGGCTACACCTTC.